Listed below are T cell receptor beta chains from one sample, sequenced in a study of control samples from healthy donors and cancer patients. TCRdb's copy holds only in-frame clones and misses some; the assay was immunoSEQ multiplex PCR. The sample gives 170,000 or so clones, about 90% of which show up once; around 2.2% is in the top ten. Source material: blood. All receptors come from a woman aged 40 to 50 in good health. CDR3s include the opening cysteine and the closing phenylalanine or tryptophan. A D gene is named only where the DNA matches it firmly. For some rows the clone size is stated as once, few or many, or as a class when expanded; others skip it.

j_gene,v_gene,len,d_gene,abundance,CDR3aa,CDR3nt
TRBJ1-1,TRBV27,14,NA,NA,CASSLSGVNGEAFF,TGTGCCAGCAGTTTGTCAGGGGTCAATGGTGAAGCTTTCTTT
TRBJ2-4,TRBV6-1,16,NA,NA,CASSDNSLLAKNIQYF,TGTGCCAGCAGTGATAATAGTCTGCTAGCCAAAAACATTCAGTACTTC
TRBJ1-6,TRBV11-2,15,NA,NA,CASSLTLVPNSPLHF,TGTGCCAGCAGCTTAACTCTGGTTCCGAATTCACCCCTCCACTTT
TRBJ1-4,TRBV6-5,14,NA,once,CASSYSSTNEKLFF,TGTGCCAGCAGTTACTCTTCGACTAATGAAAAACTGTTTTTT
TRBJ2-2,TRBV5-5,16,TRBD1,NA,CASSLGQGAGTGELFF,TGTGCCAGCAGCTTGGGACAGGGGGCGGGCACCGGGGAGCTGTTTTTT
TRBJ2-1,TRBV3-1/TRBV3-2,15,NA,NA,CASSLQLSSYNEQFF,TGTGCCAGCAGCCTACAGCTGAGCTCCTACAATGAGCAGTTCTTC
TRBJ1-1,TRBV5-1,14,NA,once,CASSDGQLNTEAFF,TGCGCCAGCAGCGATGGACAGCTGAACACTGAAGCTTTCTTT
TRBJ2-5,TRBV18,14,TRBD1,NA,CASSPGTGQETQYF,TGTGCCAGCTCACCCGGGACAGGGCAAGAGACCCAGTACTTC
TRBJ2-1,TRBV2,12,NA,NA,CASSELSDEQFF,TGTGCCAGCAGTGAATTGTCCGATGAGCAGTTCTTC
TRBJ1-3,TRBV5-1,14,NA,NA,CASSLGTTGNTIYF,TGCGCCAGCAGCTTGGGAACTACTGGAAACACCATATATTTT
TRBJ1-4,TRBV14,14,NA,NA,CASSSVYRDEKLFF,TGTGCCAGCAGCTCGGTGTACAGGGATGAGAAACTGTTTTTT
TRBJ1-1,TRBV6-5,13,NA,NA,CASSYSVSSEAFF,TGTGCCAGCAGTTACTCGGTGTCGAGTGAAGCTTTCTTT
TRBJ1-4,TRBV10-3,15,NA,NA,CAISEGRNSIEKLFF,TGTGCCATCAGTGAGGGACGGAACTCAATCGAAAAACTGTTTTTT
TRBJ2-7,TRBV3-1/TRBV3-2,14,TRBD1,NA,CASSRAGGGNEQYF,TGTGCCAGCAGCCGTGCAGGGGGCGGGAACGAGCAGTACTTC
TRBJ2-7,TRBV2,17,TRBD1,NA,CASRGLGQVRSPYEQYF,TGTGCCAGCAGGGGTCTTGGACAGGTGAGGTCCCCCTACGAGCAGTACTTC
TRBJ2-2,TRBV19,12,NA,NA,CASSIITGELFF,TGTGCCAGTAGTATAATAACCGGGGAGCTGTTTTTT
TRBJ1-1,TRBV19,17,TRBD1,NA,CASSTSGQGFYDTEAFF,TGTGCCAGTAGTACCTCGGGACAGGGGTTTTATGACACTGAAGCTTTCTTT
TRBJ2-7,TRBV3-1/TRBV3-2,15,NA,NA,CASSQAAGLSYEQYF,TGTGCCAGCAGCCAGGCGGCAGGGTTAAGTTACGAGCAGTACTTC
TRBJ2-6,TRBV3-1/TRBV3-2,14,NA,NA,CASSPYSGANVLTF,TGTGCCAGCAGCCCTTATTCTGGGGCCAACGTCCTGACTTTC
TRBJ2-5,TRBV7-9,16,TRBD2,NA,CASSLTSGDAWETQYF,TGTGCCAGCAGCTTGACTAGCGGTGACGCGTGGGAGACCCAGTACTTC
TRBJ1-5,TRBV28,17,TRBD1,NA,CASSLSPDRGLYQPQHF,TGTGCCAGCAGTTTGAGCCCCGACAGGGGGCTATATCAGCCCCAGCATTTT
TRBJ2-2,TRBV13,16,TRBD1,NA,CASSSSRGTNTGELFF,TGTGCCAGCAGCTCCTCCAGGGGGACAAACACCGGGGAGCTGTTTTTT
TRBJ1-2,TRBV28,14,NA,NA,CASSAVGANYGYTF,TGTGCCAGCAGCGCCGTAGGGGCTAACTATGGCTACACCTTC
TRBJ2-2,TRBV28,14,NA,NA,CASSGRRNTGELFF,TGTGCCAGTTCCGGCAGGAGGAACACCGGGGAGCTGTTTTTT
TRBJ2-2,TRBV27,15,TRBD2,NA,CASSATSGGGGELFF,TGTGCCAGCAGTGCCACTAGCGGGGGGGGCGGGGAGCTGTTTTTT
TRBJ2-1,TRBV5-4,16,TRBD2,NA,CASSPGGARSYNEQFF,TGTGCCAGCAGCCCCGGGGGGGCCCGCTCCTACAATGAGCAGTTCTTC
TRBJ2-3,TRBV7-2,14,NA,NA,CASSLDWGPDTQYF,TGTGCCAGCAGCTTAGACTGGGGCCCAGATACGCAGTATTTT
TRBJ1-6,TRBV4-2,15,NA,NA,CASSQGGAYNSPLHF,TGTGCCAGCAGCCAAGGAGGCGCCTATAATTCACCCCTCCACTTT
TRBJ1-1,TRBV6-5,13,NA,NA,CASTQGRITEAFF,TGTGCCAGCACGCAGGGGCGGATCACTGAAGCTTTCTTT
TRBJ2-1,TRBV5-4,13,NA,NA,CASSTVAYNEQFF,TGTGCCAGCAGTACCGTAGCCTACAATGAGCAGTTCTTC
TRBJ2-7,TRBV27,13,NA,NA,CASSLTSTYEQYF,TGTGCCAGCAGTTTGACTTCAACCTACGAGCAGTACTTC
TRBJ1-2,TRBV19,14,NA,NA,CASSIRQPNYGYTF,TGTGCCAGTAGTATTAGGCAGCCGAATTATGGCTACACCTTC
TRBJ2-1,TRBV7-2,14,NA,few,CASRLTSPYNEQFF,TGTGCCAGCAGACTAACGTCCCCGTACAATGAGCAGTTCTTC
TRBJ2-7,TRBV2,14,NA,NA,CASLRDRVSYEQYF,TGTGCCAGCCTCCGGGACCGGGTCTCCTACGAGCAGTACTTC
TRBJ2-5,TRBV29-1,13,TRBD2,NA,CSATTSGGETQYF,TGCAGCGCAACGACTAGCGGGGGCGAGACCCAGTACTTC
TRBJ2-1,TRBV9,15,NA,NA,CASSLRGRGGNEQFF,TGTGCCAGCAGCCTCCGAGGGCGGGGTGGAAATGAGCAGTTCTTC
TRBJ1-6,TRBV20-1,11,TRBD1,NA,CSAAGQGLLHF,TGCAGTGCGGCGGGACAGGGGCTACTCCACTTT
TRBJ2-5,TRBV2,12,NA,few,CASSPEQETQYF,TGTGCCAGCAGTCCGGAACAAGAGACCCAGTACTTC
TRBJ1-1,TRBV11-2,14,NA,NA,CASSHPQGPTEAFF,TGTGCCAGCAGCCATCCTCAGGGCCCCACTGAAGCTTTCTTT
TRBJ2-5,TRBV7-9,16,TRBD2,NA,CASSSGLAGVQETQYF,TGTGCCAGCAGCTCCGGACTAGCGGGGGTTCAAGAGACCCAGTACTTC
TRBJ1-1,TRBV30,12,NA,NA,CAWSWVGTEAFF,TGTGCCTGGAGCTGGGTAGGGACTGAAGCTTTCTTT
TRBJ1-2,TRBV19,14,NA,NA,CASNEKGLNYGYTF,TGTGCCAGTAACGAGAAGGGTCTTAACTATGGCTACACCTTC
TRBJ2-7,TRBV5-1,12,NA,NA,CASALHPKGQYF,TGCGCCAGCGCACTCCACCCGAAGGGGCAGTACTTC
TRBJ1-5,TRBV28,16,NA,NA,CASIPRSGPLLKPQHF,TGTGCCAGCATACCTCGGTCGGGGCCCCTTTTAAAGCCCCAGCATTTT
TRBJ1-4,TRBV10-3,12,NA,NA,CAISLDGEKLFF,TGTGCCATCAGCCTGGACGGGGAAAAACTGTTTTTT
TRBJ2-1,TRBV15,13,NA,NA,CATKTGYYNEQFF,TGTGCCACCAAGACAGGATACTACAATGAGCAGTTCTTC
TRBJ2-7,TRBV29-1,11,NA,NA,CSVQWGLQQYF,TGCAGCGTTCAATGGGGTTTGCAGCAGTACTTC
TRBJ2-5,TRBV11-2,15,NA,NA,CASSYTGAAEETQYF,TGTGCCAGCAGCTACACCGGGGCTGCCGAGGAGACCCAGTACTTC
TRBJ2-3,TRBV13,14,NA,NA,CASSPTEGPDTQYF,TGTGCCAGCAGCCCGACGGAGGGCCCAGATACGCAGTATTTT
TRBJ1-6,TRBV3-1/TRBV3-2,16,NA,few,CASSPRTVKHNSPLHF,TGTGCCAGCAGCCCCCGGACAGTGAAGCATAATTCACCCCTCCACTTT
TRBJ1-1,TRBV13,12,NA,NA,CASSLGLTEAFF,TGTGCCAGCAGCTTAGGTCTCACTGAAGCTTTCTTT
TRBJ2-3,TRBV3-1/TRBV3-2,15,NA,NA,CASSQEADFRRTQYF,TGTGCCAGCAGCCAAGAGGCCGATTTTAGGCGTACGCAGTATTTT
TRBJ2-6,TRBV6-1,15,NA,NA,CASSEADSGANVLTF,TGTGCCAGCAGTGAAGCGGACTCTGGGGCCAACGTCCTGACTTTC
TRBJ2-2,TRBV5-1,17,TRBD2,once,CASSTGLAGGRTGELFF,TGCGCCAGCAGCACGGGACTAGCGGGGGGCAGGACCGGGGAGCTGTTTTTT